This passage covers 15 T cell receptor beta chains from one sample sequenced in a study of blood T cell repertoires in COVID-19. Generated by immunoSEQ multiplex PCR, the TCRdb table keeps only in-frame clones and is missing some. The table has about 140,000 clones, approximately 88% seen once. The specimen sequenced was PBMCs or T cells enriched from blood (not recorded which). Receptors were obtained from a man in his sixties or seventies who had been exposed to COVID-19.

This clone was observed once. J is TRBJ2-5 and V is TRBV10-1, with D possibly being TRBD1 (6 bases). Germline assignment: CDR1 WNHNN and CDR2 SYGVQD (reference sequence). CDR3 length equals 13 residues. Trimming took off 5 bases at V and 5 bases at J, with 12 bases between the two ends. The CDR3 nucleotides are TGCGCCAGCAGTTGGACAGTGGGGGAGACCCAGTACTTC. Translation: CASSWTVGETQYF.

DNA for the CDR3: TGCAGCGTTTCCGCGGGGAGGGCGAGTGAAGCTTTCTTT. The encoded protein is CSVSAGRASEAFF. The V call is TRBV29-1, the J call TRBJ1-1; D is unresolved. CDR3 size: 13 residues. The V end lost 5 bases, the J end lost 7 bases, and 17 bases lay between the germline ends. The V gene's germline CDR1 is SQVTM and CDR2 ANQGSEA.

This chain connects TRBV18 to TRBJ2-1; weak D call: TRBD1 (6 bases). Germline V gene lookup returns CDR1 KGHSH and CDR2 LQKENI. This CDR3 is 15 amino acids long. Trimming stripped 0 bases from V and 10 bases from J, with 16 bases between. Written as DNA, the CDR3 is TGTGCCAGCTCACCACCGTCAAAGGGGGAAGTGGAGCAGTTCTTC. Translating it yields CASSPPSKGEVEQFF.

This sequence joins TRBV4-1 and TRBJ2-1; a possible D gene is TRBD2 (5 bases). The CDR3 runs to 16 residues. Germline V lookup: CDR1 MGHRA, CDR2 YSYEKL. The ends were cut back, 2 bases at V and 0 bases at J, with 11 bases in the middle. The CDR3 protein is CASSQQDLISYNEQFF. The CDR3 DNA reads as TGCGCCAGCAGCCAACAGGACTTAATCTCCTACAATGAGCAGTTCTTC.

The chain is built from TRBV6-5 and TRBJ1-2; perhaps TRBD1 as D (5 bases). Trimming cost V 8 bases and J 3 bases, with 13 bases left between them. Germline CDR1 MNHEY, CDR2 SVGAGI. The CDR3 is 13 amino acids. The CDR3 sequence is CASSPGLYYGYTF. The CDR3 DNA reads as TGTGCCAGCTCACCGGGACTCTACTATGGCTACACCTTC.

This clone was found many times. The chain employs TRBV11-2 and TRBJ2-3, with 10 positions matching TRBD2. The ends lost 1 base at V and 5 bases at J; junction bases unmatched: 6. Looked up from germline, CDR1 is SGHAT and CDR2 is FQNNGV. The length of the CDR3 is 16 residues. For the CDR3, the DNA is TGTGCCAGCAGCTTAGCGAGCGGGAGGGCCGGAGATACGCAGTATTTT. Protein product: CASSLASGRAGDTQYF.

This sequence joins TRBV19 and TRBJ1-6, with 8 bases lining up with TRBD1. Unmatched junction bases numbered 4, after V lost 6 bases and J lost 6 bases. This CDR3 has 14 amino acids. CDR1 LNHDA and CDR2 SQIVND come from the germline V gene (reference sequence). The DNA for the CDR3 is TGTGCCAGTAGGGGACAGGCGTCTAATTCACCCCTCCACTTT. Translating gives CASRGQASNSPLHF.

This clone was detected only a few times. This sample includes further DNA sequences coding for the same CDR3. J is TRBJ1-4 and V is TRBV18; 10 bases are shared with TRBD1. The CDR3 is 16 amino acids. CDR1 is KGHSH and CDR2 is LQKENI in the germline V gene. With V trimmed by 6 bases and J by 3 bases, 7 bases remained unmatched. The CDR3 DNA is TGTGCCAGCTCCCCTAGACAGGGGGCGCCTAATGAAAAACTGTTTTTT. Its protein is CASSPRQGAPNEKLFF.

The chain couples TRBV19 to TRBJ2-7, with TRBD1 as a possible D gene (5 bases). This CDR3 is built from 15 residues. Germline V gene sequence: CDR1 LNHDA, CDR2 SQIVND (reference sequence). V lost 3 bases and J 0 bases, leaving 12 bases between the germline ends. CDR3 coding DNA: TGTGCCAGTAGTATGGGGCGTTCTAGCTCCTACGAGCAGTACTTC. Its translation: CASSMGRSSSYEQYF.

The chain recombines TRBV2 with TRBJ1-1, with 8 bases aligning to TRBD1. The germline V gene has CDR1 SNHLY and CDR2 FYNNEI. The CDR3 loop spans 14 amino acids. V shed 6 bases, J shed 1 base, and the junction held 4 bases outside the gene matches. CDR3 loop: CASSDRGRNTEAFF. CDR3 coding DNA: TGTGCCAGCAGCGACAGGGGCCGGAACACTGAAGCTTTCTTT.

The V call is TRBV27, the J call TRBJ2-1; D is ambiguous. The CDR3 is 16 residues long. V was shortened by 5 bases and J by 2 bases, with 16 bases between the two germline ends. Germline CDR1 MNHEY, CDR2 SMNVEV (reference sequence). The CDR3 region has the DNA TGTGCCAGCAGTGCGGAATTAGGAATTCCCTACAATGAGCAGTTCTTC. This gives the protein CASSAELGIPYNEQFF.

This clone was seen only a few times. At the DNA level, this CDR3 is encoded by other sequences in the same sample as well. This chain connects TRBV28 to TRBJ1-2; 7 nucleotides match TRBD1. Per the germline V gene, CDR1 is MDHEN and CDR2 is SYDVKM. This CDR3 has 13 residues. The V gene end was trimmed by 4 bases and the J gene end by 7 bases; junction bases not matched to a gene: 6. CDR3 residues: CASSSTGVAGYTF. CDR3 sequence (DNA): TGTGCCAGCAGTTCAACAGGGGTTGCTGGCTACACCTTC.

This chain uses TRBV20-1 with TRBJ1-1, with 8 nucleotides matching TRBD1. V lost 3 bases, J lost 4 bases, and 10 bases stayed unmatched. The CDR3 sequence is 15 residues long. Germline V gene data show CDR1 as DFQATT and CDR2 as SNEGSKA (reference sequence). CDR3 nucleotide sequence: TGCAGTGCTAGTATTCGGACAGGGAGGTTCACTGAAGCTTTCTTT. Amino acid sequence: CSASIRTGRFTEAFF.

The chain links TRBV7-2 to TRBJ1-6; D is unclear. CDR1 is SGHTA and CDR2 is FQGNSA in the germline V gene. Trimming took off 3 bases at V and 10 bases at J, with 16 bases between the two ends. CDR3 size: 15 residues. CDR3 residues: CASSFSWIGGSPLHF. CDR3 DNA: TGTGCCAGCAGCTTCTCGTGGATCGGCGGGTCACCCCTCCACTTT.

The DNA for the CDR3 is TGTGCCAGCAGTACTATTGAGGGGACAGGAGCCGCAGGGCCCCAGCATTTT. It is translated as CASSTIEGTGAAGPQHF. The chain recombines TRBV6-2 or TRBV6-3 with TRBJ1-5; TRBD1 agrees at 8 bases. The CDR3 loop spans 17 amino acids. Unmatched junction bases numbered 18, after V lost 5 bases and J lost 9 bases. Per the germline V gene, CDR1 is MNHEY and CDR2 is SVGEGT.